The clone carrying this T cell receptor (beta chain) has a single count. This CDR3 is 17 amino acids long. The J segment lost 3 bases and the V segment lost 5 bases, leaving 14 bases of the junction unmatched. CDR1 is PRHDT, CDR2 FYEKMQ, per germline (reference sequence). The assay was immunoSEQ multiplex PCR, and TCRdb's table has in-frame clones only and misses some. The sample records over 200,000 clones, 85% being singletons. The entry originates in a study of blood T cell repertoires in COVID-19. The sequencing sample was made of PBMCs or T cells enriched from blood (not recorded which). The source of this sequence is a man between 40 and 49 years old who had recovered from COVID-19. The chain uses TRBV13 and TRBJ2-3, with 7 bases lining up with TRBD2. The CDR3 sequence: CASSKRLATMKTDTQYF. The CDR3 nucleotides are TGTGCCAGCAGCAAGAGACTAGCCACGATGAAGACAGATACGCAGTATTTT.